The clone carrying this T cell receptor (beta chain) was seen a handful of times. This entry is derived from a study of blood T cell repertoires in COVID-19. Study details: The United States, Italy and Spain supplied acute and convalescent COVID-19 samples.

The authors' processing: From reference gene primer amplification, estimates of nucleated cell counts were derived. TCRdb's copy holds only in-frame clones and misses some; the assay was immunoSEQ multiplex PCR. V, J and clone size reflect that table, while D and trimming were determined from the DNA. Among approximately 280,000 clones listed, approximately 88% were seen once. The CDR3 has 15 residues. The V gene end was trimmed by 5 bases and the J gene end by 5 bases; junction bases not matched to a gene: 10. The germline gives CDR1 SNHLY, CDR2 FYNNEI. V and J are TRBV2 and TRBJ2-3; TRBD2 agrees at 7 bases. This clonotype was obtained from a man aged 18 to 30 with active or convalescent COVID-19. The material sequenced was peripheral blood. The CDR3 sequence: CASSWDYAVVDTQYF. In nucleotides, the CDR3 is TGTGCCAGCAGTTGGGACTACGCAGTGGTAGATACGCAGTATTTT.